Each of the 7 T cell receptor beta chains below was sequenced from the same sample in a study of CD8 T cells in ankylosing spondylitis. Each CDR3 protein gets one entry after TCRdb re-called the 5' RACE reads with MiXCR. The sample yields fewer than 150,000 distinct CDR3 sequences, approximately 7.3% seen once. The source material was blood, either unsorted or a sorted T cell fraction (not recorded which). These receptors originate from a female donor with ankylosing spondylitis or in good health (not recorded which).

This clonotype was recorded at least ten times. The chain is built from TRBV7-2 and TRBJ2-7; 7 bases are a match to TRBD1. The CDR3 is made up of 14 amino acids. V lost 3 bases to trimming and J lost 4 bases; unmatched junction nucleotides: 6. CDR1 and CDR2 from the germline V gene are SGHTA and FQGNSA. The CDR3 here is CASSFAQGWYEQYF. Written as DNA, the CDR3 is TGTGCCAGCAGCTTCGCACAGGGGTGGTACGAGCAGTACTTC.

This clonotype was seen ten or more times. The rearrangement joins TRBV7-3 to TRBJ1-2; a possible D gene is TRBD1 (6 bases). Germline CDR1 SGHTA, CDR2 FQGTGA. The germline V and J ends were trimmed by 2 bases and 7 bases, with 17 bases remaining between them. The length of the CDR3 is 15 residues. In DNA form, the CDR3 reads TGTGCCAGCAGCTTAGTCGGGGGCTTCGGTGGTGGCTACACCTTC. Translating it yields CASSLVGGFGGGYTF. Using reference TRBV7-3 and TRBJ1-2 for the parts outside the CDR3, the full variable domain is GAGVSQTPSNKVTEKGKYVELRCDPISGHTALYWYRQSLGQGPEFLIYFQGTGAADDSGLPNDRFFAVRPEGSVSTLKIQRTERGDSAVYLCASSLVGGFGGGYTFGSGTRLTVV.

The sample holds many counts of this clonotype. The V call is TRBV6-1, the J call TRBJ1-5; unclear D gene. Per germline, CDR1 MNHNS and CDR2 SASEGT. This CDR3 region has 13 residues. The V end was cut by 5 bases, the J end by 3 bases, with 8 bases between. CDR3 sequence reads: CASSLQNNQPQHF. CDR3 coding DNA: TGTGCCAGCAGTCTGCAGAACAATCAGCCCCAGCATTTT.

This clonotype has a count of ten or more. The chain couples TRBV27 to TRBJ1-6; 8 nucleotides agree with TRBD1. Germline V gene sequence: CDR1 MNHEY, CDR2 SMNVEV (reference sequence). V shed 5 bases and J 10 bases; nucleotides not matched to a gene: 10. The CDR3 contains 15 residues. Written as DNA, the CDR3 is TGTGCCAGCAGTCCCGGACAGGGTATAGGCTCACCCCTCCACTTT. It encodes CASSPGQGIGSPLHF.

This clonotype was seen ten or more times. In DNA form, the CDR3 reads TGTGCCAGCAGCCCCAGACAGGGGGCTTCTGGAAACACCATATATTTT. Its translation: CASSPRQGASGNTIYF. The rearrangement links TRBV12-3 or TRBV12-4 to TRBJ1-3; TRBD1 agrees at 10 bases. V shed 6 bases, J shed 1 base, and the junction held 6 bases outside the gene matches. The CDR3 is 16 residues long.

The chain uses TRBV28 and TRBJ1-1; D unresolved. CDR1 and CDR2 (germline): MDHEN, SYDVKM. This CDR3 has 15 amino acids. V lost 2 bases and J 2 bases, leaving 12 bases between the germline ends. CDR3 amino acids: CASSLAWGSNTEAFF. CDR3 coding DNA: TGTGCCAGCAGTTTAGCTTGGGGATCCAACACTGAAGCTTTCTTT.

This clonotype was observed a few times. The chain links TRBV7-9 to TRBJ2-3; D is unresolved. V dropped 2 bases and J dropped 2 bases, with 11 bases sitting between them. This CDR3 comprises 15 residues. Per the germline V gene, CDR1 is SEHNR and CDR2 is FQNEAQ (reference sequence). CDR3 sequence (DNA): TGTGCCAGCAGCTTAAGTGGCGCTGTCACAGATACGCAGTATTTT. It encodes CASSLSGAVTDTQYF. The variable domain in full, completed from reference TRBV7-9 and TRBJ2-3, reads DTGVSQNPRHKITKRGQNVTFRCDPISEHNRLYWYRQTLGQGPEFLTYFQNEAQLEKSRLLSDRFSAERPKGSFSTLEIQRTEQGDSAMYLCASSLSGAVTDTQYFGPGTRLTVL.